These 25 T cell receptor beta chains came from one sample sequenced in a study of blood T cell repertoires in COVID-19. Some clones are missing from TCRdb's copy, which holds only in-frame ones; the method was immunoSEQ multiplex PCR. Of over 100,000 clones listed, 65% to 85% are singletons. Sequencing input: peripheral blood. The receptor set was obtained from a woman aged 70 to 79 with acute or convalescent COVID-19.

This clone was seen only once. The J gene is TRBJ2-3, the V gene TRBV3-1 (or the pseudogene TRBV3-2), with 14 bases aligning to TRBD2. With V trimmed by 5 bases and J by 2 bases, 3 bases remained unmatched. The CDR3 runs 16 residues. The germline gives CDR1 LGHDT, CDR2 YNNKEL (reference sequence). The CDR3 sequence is CASSWGLAGATDTQYF. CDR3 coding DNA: TGTGCCAGCAGCTGGGGACTAGCGGGAGCCACAGATACGCAGTATTTT.

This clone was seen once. The CDR3 nucleotides read TGTGCCAGTAGCTCGCGGGGACTAGCGGGAGTTACAGATACGCAGTATTTT. Its translation: CASSSRGLAGVTDTQYF. The chain combines TRBV19 with TRBJ2-3; 14 bases line up with TRBD2. V dropped 6 bases and J dropped 3; count of bases not matched to a gene: 8. Germline V gene data show CDR1 as LNHDA and CDR2 as SQIVND (reference sequence). The CDR3 consists of 17 residues.

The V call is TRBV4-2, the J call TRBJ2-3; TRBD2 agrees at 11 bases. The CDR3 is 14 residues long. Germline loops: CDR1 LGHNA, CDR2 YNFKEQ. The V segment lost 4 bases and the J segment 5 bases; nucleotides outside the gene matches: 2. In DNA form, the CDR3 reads TGTGCCAGCAGCCTTAGCGGGGGGGGAGATACGCAGTATTTT. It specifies CASSLSGGGDTQYF.

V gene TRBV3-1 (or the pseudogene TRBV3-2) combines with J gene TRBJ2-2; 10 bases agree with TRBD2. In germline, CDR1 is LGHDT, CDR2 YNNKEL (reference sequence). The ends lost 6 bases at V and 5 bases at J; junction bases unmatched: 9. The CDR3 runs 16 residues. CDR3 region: CASSLKASGRTGELFF. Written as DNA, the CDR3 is TGTGCCAGCAGTTTAAAGGCTAGCGGGAGAACCGGGGAGCTGTTTTTT.

The CDR3 coding sequence is TGTGCCAGCAGCTCCTGGACAGGGGCAGGCTATGGCTACACCTTC. The encoded protein is CASSSWTGAGYGYTF. V gene TRBV11-2 combines with J gene TRBJ1-2; 9 bases align to TRBD1. Trimming cost V 4 bases and J 4 bases; bases outside gene matches: 7. This CDR3 is 15 amino acids long. Germline V CDR1 and CDR2: SGHAT, FQNNGV. Full variable domain (missing parts from reference TRBV11-2 and TRBJ1-2): EAGVAQSPRYKIIEKRQSVAFWCNPISGHATLYWYQQILGQGPKLLIQFQNNGVVDDSQLPKDRFSAERLKGVDSTLKIQPAKLEDSAVYLCASSSWTGAGYGYTFGSGTRLTVV.

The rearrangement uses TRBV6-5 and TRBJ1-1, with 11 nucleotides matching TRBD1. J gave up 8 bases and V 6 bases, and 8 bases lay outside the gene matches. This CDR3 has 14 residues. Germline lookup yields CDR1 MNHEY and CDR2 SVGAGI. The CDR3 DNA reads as TGTGCCAGCAGCCTTTCCGGACAGGGGGCAGAAGCTTTCTTT. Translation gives CASSLSGQGAEAFF.

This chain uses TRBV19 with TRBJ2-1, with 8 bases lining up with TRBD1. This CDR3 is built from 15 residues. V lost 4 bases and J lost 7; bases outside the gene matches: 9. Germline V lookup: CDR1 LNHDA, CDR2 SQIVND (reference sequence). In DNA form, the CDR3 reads TGTGCCAGTAGTACACCGGGACAGGTGCAAAATGAGCAGTTCTTC. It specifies CASSTPGQVQNEQFF.

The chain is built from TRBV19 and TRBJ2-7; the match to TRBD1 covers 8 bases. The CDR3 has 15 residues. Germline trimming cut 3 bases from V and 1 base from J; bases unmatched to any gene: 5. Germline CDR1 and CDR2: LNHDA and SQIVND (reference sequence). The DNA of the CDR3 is TGTGCCAGTAGTATTACTAGGACAGGGTCCTACGAGCAGTACTTC. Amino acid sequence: CASSITRTGSYEQYF.

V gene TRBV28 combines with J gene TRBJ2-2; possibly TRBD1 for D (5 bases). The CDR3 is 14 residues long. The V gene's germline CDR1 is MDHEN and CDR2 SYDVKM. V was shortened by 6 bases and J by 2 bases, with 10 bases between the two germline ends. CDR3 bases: TGTGCCAGCAGCCGACAGATAAACACCGGGGAGCTGTTTTTT. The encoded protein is CASSRQINTGELFF.

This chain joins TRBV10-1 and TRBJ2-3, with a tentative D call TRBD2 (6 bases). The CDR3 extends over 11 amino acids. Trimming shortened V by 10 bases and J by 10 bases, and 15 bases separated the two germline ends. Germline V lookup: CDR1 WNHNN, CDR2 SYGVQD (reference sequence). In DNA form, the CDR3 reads TGCGCCACCAAGTCGGGAGAGGCGCAGTATTTT. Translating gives CATKSGEAQYF.

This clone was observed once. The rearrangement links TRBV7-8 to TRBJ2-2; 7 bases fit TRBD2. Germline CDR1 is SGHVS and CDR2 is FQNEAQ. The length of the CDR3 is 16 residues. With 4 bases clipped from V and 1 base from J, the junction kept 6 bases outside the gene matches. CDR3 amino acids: CASSSLGGGNTGELFF. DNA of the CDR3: TGTGCCAGCAGCTCCCTTGGGGGGGGGAACACCGGGGAGCTGTTTTTT.

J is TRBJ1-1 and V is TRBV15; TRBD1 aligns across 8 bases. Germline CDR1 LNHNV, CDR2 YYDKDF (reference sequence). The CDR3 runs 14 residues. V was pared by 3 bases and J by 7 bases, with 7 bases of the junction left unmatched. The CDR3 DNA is TGTGCCACCAGCAGTGGCGGGACAGGAGGTGAAGCTTTCTTT. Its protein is CATSSGGTGGEAFF.

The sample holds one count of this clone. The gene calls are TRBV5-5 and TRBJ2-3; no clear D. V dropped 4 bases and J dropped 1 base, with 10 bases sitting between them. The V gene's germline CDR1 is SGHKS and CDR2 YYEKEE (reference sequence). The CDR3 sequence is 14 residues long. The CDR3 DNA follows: TGTGCCAGCAGCACTACCCTGGGCACAGATACGCAGTATTTT. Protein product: CASSTTLGTDTQYF.

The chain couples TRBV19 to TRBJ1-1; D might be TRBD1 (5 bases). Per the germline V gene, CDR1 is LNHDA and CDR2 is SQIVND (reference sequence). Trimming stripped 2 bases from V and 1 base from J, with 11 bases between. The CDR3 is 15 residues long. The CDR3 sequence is CASSITGPTNTEAFF. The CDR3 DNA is TGTGCCAGTAGTATAACAGGCCCCACGAACACTGAAGCTTTCTTT.

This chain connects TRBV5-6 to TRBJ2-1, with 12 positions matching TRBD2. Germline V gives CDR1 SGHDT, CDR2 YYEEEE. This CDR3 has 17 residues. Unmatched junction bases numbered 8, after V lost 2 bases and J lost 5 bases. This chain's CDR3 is CASSLDLAGGYNNEQFF. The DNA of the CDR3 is TGTGCCAGCAGCTTAGACCTAGCGGGAGGGTATAACAATGAGCAGTTCTTC. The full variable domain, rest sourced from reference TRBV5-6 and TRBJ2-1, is DAGVTQSPTHLIKTRGQQVTLRCSPKSGHDTVSWYQQALGQGPQFIFQYYEEEERQRGNFPDRFSGHQFPNYSSELNVNALLLGDSALYLCASSLDLAGGYNNEQFFGPGTRLTVL.

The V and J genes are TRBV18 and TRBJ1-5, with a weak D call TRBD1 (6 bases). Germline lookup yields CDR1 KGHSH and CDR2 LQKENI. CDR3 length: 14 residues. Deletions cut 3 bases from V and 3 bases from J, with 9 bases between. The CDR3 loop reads CASSPGQLNQPQHF. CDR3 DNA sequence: TGTGCCAGCTCACCCGGACAGCTCAATCAGCCCCAGCATTTT.

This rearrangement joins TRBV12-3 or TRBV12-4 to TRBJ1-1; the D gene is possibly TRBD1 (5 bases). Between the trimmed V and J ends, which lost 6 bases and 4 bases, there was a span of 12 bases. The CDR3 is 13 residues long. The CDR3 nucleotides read TGTGCCAGCAGCCAAGGGGTCCTCACTGAAGCTTTCTTT. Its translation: CASSQGVLTEAFF.

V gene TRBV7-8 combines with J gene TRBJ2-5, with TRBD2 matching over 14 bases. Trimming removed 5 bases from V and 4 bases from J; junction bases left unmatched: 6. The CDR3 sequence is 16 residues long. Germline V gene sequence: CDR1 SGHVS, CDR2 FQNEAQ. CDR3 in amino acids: CASSTTSGRAAETQYF. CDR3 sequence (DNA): TGTGCCAGCAGCACGACTAGCGGGAGGGCCGCAGAGACCCAGTACTTC.

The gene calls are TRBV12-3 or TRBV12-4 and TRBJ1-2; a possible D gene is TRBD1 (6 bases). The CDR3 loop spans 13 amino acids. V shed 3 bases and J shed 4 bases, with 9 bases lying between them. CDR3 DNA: TGTGCCAGCAGTTTTACAGGGCCCTATGGCTACACCTTC. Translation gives CASSFTGPYGYTF.

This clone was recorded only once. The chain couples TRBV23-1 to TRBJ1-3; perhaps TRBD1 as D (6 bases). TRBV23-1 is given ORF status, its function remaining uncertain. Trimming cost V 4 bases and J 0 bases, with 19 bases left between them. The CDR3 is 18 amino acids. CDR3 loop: CASSPKQGPTSSGNTIYF. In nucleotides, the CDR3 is TGCGCCAGCAGTCCGAAACAGGGCCCTACGAGCTCTGGAAACACCATATATTTT.

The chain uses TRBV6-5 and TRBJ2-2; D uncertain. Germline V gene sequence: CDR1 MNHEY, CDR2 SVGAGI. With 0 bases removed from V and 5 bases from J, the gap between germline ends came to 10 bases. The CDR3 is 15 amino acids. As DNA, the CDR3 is TGTGCCAGCAGTTACTCCCGGGTCGGGACCGGGGAGCTGTTTTTT. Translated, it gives CASSYSRVGTGELFF.

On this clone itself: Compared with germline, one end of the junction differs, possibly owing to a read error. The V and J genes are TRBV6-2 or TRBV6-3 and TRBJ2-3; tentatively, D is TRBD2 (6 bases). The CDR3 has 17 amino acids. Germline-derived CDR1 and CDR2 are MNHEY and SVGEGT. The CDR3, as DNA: TGTGCCAGCAGCTACTCCGGTGGGACTGGGGGCACAGATACGCAGTATTTT. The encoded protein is CASSYSGGTGGTDTQYF.

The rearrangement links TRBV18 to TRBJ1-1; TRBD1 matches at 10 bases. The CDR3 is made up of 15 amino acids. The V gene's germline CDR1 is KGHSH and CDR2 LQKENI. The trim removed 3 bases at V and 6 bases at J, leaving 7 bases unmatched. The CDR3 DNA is TGTGCCAGCTCACCGACAGGGGGCGCGGCGGCTGAAGCTTTCTTT. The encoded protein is CASSPTGGAAAEAFF.

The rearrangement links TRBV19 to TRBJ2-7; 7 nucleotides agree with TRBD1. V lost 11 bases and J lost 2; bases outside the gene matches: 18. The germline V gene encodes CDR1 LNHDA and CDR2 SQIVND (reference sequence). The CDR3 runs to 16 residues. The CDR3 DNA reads TGTGCCGGTGGGGATGACCGGGACAGATTTACCTACGAGCAGTACTTC. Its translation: CAGGDDRDRFTYEQYF.

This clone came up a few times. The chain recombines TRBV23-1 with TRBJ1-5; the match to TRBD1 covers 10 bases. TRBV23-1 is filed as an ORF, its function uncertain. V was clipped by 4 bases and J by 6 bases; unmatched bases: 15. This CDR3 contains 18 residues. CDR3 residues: CASSLPRDRGSPTQPQHF. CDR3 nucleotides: TGCGCCAGCAGTCTCCCCCGGGACAGGGGAAGCCCCACTCAGCCCCAGCATTTT.